The following is a T cell receptor (beta chain) sequence with its context. The antigen it recognizes is unknown. Within one base of it there is no much larger clone, and no base qualities were kept. This entry comes from a study of shared clonotypes between healthy human individuals (dated by TCRdb to 2018 to 2021). Notes on the research overall: The cohort comprised a couple of women and three men aged 18 to 49 years. For each donor, three plates each were used for CD4 naive and CD4 memory, two plates were used for CD8 naive, and one plate was used for CD8 memory. Blood TCR repertoires of about five healthy adults were deeply sequenced to estimate repertoire size and the extent of clonotype sharing between individuals. Different laboratories and diverse techniques were used to prepare libraries and sequence TCR repertoires, to increase sequencing depth and limit assay-specific biases. Each donor's leukapheresis produced roughly between about 0.9 and 9.5 billion PBMCs.

Using the deep immunoSEQ assay, multiplex PCR amplified TCR CDR3 regions from genomic DNA. Extracted genomic DNA from each cell subset was distributed evenly across all wells of several immunoSEQ 96-well plates, and each plate was treated as a replicate. Each replicate PCR for sorted subsets received roughly 0.2 ug genomic DNA, equal to 30,000 or so T cell genomes. Purified libraries were quantified with a Qubit 3.0 fluorometer, sized on a Bioanalyzer 2100, and re-quantified with the KAPA Library Quantification kit. Every immunoSEQ 96-well plate was sequenced on a dedicated single-read 150-cycle Illumina NextSeq 550 flow cell. In the authors' own workflow: Because only junctional sequences without quality scores were contained in the immunoSEQ output, filtering matching that applied to full-length reads could not be performed. To assign V/J genes and CDR3, sequences were annotated against IMGT germline references using PyIR, a Python wrapper for IgBLAST v1.9. Any read was removed if the V/J assignment was weak (E-value above 1e-6), the CDR3 was missing, or the read contained stop codons, out-of-frame junctions, or ambiguous translated residues. V3J clonotypes were defined as sequences sharing an identical inferred V gene, J gene, and CDR3 amino acid sequence. Percentage overlap between repertoires was computed as shared unique clonotypes divided by the size of the smaller repertoire. Repertoire richness was assessed with RTK rarefaction, the Chao1 estimator, and Recon v2.1 estimates of unobserved clonotypes. Generation probabilities were computed with OLGA for all TCRbeta clonotypes obtained by the gDNA method from several donors. TCRdb stores this immuneACCESS table with in-frame sequences only. Part of the clones is absent; in the studies checked, under half of the shortfall reflects unresolved V genes, and no reason is known for the rest. V and J calls and clone size are those listed in that table; D and trimming were worked out from the DNA. In this sample the table shows 1,400,000 or so clones, around 98.5% of which occur a single time. About 0.4% of the sample rests with the top ten.

The paper as a whole reports these results and caveats: The small number of donors limited the genetic and exposure-history diversity represented. Larger estimated clonotype richness was generally found for naive subsets than for memory subsets. Pairwise subsampling indicated that sequencing depth was expected to affect the degree of clonotype sharing among donors. Sampling was restricted to blood, and TCR repertoires in tissues likely differ from the TCR repertoires found in blood. Incomplete sequencing was indicated by rarefaction of sorted-subset datasets, despite the large sequencing depth. Compared with non-shared clonotypes, the clonotypes found in all four sorted-subset donors had higher generation probabilities. When a handful of donors were compared, the shared fraction of clonotypes was approximately 5% for naive CD4, 3.5% for naive CD8, 2.3% for memory CD4, and 0.35% to 0.5% for memory CD8.

The donors were healthy, HIV-negative adults who had no recently reported acute infections or vaccinations. Every donor was a Caucasian adult residing in Nashville, Tennessee, USA. Magnetic negative selection was used to enrich CD4+ T cells, after which naive cells were positively selected on CD45RA and the negative fraction became the memory subset. Blood was collected by leukapheresis, and PBMCs were isolated by Ficoll-Histopaque density gradient centrifugation and then cryopreserved in liquid nitrogen vapor phase. Analytical flow cytometry was used to check the purity and quantity of each magnetically sorted T cell population. Genomic DNA was isolated from each sorted fraction and quantified by UV absorbance on a Nanodrop 2000c. CDR1 and CDR2 (SGHRS, YFSETQ) derive from the germline V gene. Measured from the cysteine to the phenylalanine, the CDR3 is 16 residues long. Only the CDR3 DNA stays, 48 bases, in frame from base 1. Compared with germline, V lacks 4 bases and J lacks 8 bases; bases without a gene match: 13.

The clonotype originates from a man aged 25-45 years in good health. Source material: naive CD4+ T cells sorted from blood. The meaning of the sample's cell subset or site label: CD45RA+ positively selected. The chain is made from TRBV5-1 and TRBJ2-1, and 9 junctional nucleotides match TRBD2. The DNA sequence follows: TGCGCCAGCAGCCCGATAAGGGGACTAGCAATCCATGAGCAGTTCTTC. It translates as CASSPIRGLAIHEQFF. Outside the CDR3, residues come from the reference TRBV5-1 and TRBJ2-1 proteins, so the full variable domain is: KAGVTQTPRYLIKTRGQQVTLSCSPISGHRSVSWYQQTPGQGLQFLFEYFSETQRNKGNFPGRFSGRQFSNSRSEMNVSTLELGDSALYLCASSPIRGLAIHEQFFGPGTRLTVL.